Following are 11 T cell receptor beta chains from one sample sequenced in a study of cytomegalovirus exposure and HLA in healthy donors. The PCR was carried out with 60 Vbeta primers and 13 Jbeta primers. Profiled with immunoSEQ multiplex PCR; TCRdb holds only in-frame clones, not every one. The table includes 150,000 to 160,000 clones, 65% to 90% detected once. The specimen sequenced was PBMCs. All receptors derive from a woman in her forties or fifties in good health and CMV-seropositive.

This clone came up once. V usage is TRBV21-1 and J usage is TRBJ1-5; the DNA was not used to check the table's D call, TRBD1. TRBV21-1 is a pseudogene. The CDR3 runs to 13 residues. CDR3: CASSYPRNQPQHF. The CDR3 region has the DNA TGTGCCAGCAGTTACCCCAGGAATCAGCCCCAGCATTTT.

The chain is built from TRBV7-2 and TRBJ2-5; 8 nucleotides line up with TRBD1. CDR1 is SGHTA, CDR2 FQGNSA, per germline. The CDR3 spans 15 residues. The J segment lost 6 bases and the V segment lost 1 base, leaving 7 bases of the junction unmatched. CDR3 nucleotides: TGTGCCAGCAGCTTAGGGACAGGGAGAACAAAGACCCAGTACTTC. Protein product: CASSLGTGRTKTQYF. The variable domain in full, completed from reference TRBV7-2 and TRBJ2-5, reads GAGVSQSPSNKVTEKGKDVELRCDPISGHTALYWYRQSLGQGLEFLIYFQGNSAPDKSGLPSDRFSAERTGGSVSTLTIQRTQQEDSAVYLCASSLGTGRTKTQYFGPGTRLLVL.

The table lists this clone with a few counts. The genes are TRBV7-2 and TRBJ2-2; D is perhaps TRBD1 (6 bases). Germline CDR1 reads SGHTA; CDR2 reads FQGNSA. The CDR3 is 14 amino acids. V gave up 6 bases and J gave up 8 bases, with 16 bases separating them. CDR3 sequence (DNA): TGTGCCAGCAGATACCGCAGGGGATCGGGGGAGCTGTTTTTT. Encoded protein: CASRYRRGSGELFF.

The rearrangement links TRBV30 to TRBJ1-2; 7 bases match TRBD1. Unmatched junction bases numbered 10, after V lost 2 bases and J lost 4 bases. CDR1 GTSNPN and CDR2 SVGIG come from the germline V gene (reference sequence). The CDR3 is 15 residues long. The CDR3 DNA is TGTGCCTGGAGTAGAACCGACAGGGTGGTCTATGGCTACACCTTC. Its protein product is CAWSRTDRVVYGYTF.

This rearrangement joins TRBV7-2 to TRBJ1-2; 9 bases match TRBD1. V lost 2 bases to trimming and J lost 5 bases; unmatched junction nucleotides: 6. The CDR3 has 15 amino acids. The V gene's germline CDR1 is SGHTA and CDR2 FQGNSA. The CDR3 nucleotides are TGTGCCAGCAGCTTAAGAACAGGGGGCGAGTATGGCTACACCTTC. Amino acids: CASSLRTGGEYGYTF.

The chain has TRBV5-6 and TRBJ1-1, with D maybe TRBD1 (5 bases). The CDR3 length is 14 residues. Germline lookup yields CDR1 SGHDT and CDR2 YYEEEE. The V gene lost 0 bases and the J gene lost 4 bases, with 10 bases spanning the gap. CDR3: CASSLGATATEAFF. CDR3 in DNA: TGTGCCAGCAGCTTGGGTGCGACAGCCACTGAAGCTTTCTTT.

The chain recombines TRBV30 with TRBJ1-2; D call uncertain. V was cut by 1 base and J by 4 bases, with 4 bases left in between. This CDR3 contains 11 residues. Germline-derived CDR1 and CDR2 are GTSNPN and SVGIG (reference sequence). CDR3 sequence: CAWSGSYGYTF. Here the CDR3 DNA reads TGTGCCTGGAGTGGCAGCTATGGCTACACCTTC.

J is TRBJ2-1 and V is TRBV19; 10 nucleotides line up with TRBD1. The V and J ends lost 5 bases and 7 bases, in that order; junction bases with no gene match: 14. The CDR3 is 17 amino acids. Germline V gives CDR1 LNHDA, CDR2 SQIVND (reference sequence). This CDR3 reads CASSLRLWDRGDNEQFF. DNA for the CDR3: TGTGCCAGTAGTTTGAGGTTATGGGACAGGGGAGATAATGAGCAGTTCTTC.

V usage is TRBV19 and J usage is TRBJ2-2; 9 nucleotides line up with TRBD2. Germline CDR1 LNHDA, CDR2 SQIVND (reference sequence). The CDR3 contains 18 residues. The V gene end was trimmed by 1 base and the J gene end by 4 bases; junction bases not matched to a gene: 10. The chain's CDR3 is CASSIGRAGGRITGELFF. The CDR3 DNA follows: TGTGCCAGTAGTATAGGGCGCGCGGGGGGGCGAATCACCGGGGAGCTGTTTTTT.

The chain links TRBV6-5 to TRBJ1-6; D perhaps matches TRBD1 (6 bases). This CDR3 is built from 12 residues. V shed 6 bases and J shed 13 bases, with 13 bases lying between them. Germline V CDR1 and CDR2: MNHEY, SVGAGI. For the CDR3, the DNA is TGTGCCAGCAGGACAGGATCGGCCCCCCTCCACTTT. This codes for CASRTGSAPLHF.

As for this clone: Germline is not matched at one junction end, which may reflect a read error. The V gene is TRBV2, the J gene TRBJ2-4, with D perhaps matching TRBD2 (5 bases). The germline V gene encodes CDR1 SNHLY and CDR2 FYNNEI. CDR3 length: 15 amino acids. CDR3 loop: CASIPPSLAKNIQHF. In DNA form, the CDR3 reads TGTGCCAGCATTCCCCCTTCCCTAGCCAAAAACATTCAGCACTTC.